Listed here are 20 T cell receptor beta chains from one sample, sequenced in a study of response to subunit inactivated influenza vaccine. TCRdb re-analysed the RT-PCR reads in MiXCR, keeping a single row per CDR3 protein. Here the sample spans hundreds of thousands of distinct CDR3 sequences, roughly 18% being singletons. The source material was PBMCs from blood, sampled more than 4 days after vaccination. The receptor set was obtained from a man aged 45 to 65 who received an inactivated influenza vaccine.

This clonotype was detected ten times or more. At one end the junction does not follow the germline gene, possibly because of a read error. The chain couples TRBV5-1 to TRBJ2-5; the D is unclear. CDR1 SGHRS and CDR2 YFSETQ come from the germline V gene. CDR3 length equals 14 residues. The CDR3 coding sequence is TGTGCCAGCAGTTTGGGTGGAGTCCAAGAGACCCAGTACTTC. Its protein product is CASSLGGVQETQYF.

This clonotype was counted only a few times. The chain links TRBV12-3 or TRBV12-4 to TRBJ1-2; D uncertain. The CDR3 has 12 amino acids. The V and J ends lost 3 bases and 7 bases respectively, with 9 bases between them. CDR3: CASSFSPVGYTF. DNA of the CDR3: TGTGCCAGCAGTTTCTCTCCGGTTGGCTACACCTTC.

Here the CDR3 reads CASSTGAAVQETQYF. In DNA form, the CDR3 reads TGCGCCAGCAGCACAGGGGCTGCAGTTCAAGAGACCCAGTACTTC. This rearrangement joins TRBV10-2 to TRBJ2-5, with TRBD1 matching 7 bases. The CDR3 contains 15 residues. Germline CDR1 reads WSHSY; CDR2 reads SAAADI. V gave up 6 bases and J gave up 2 bases; unmatched junction bases: 9.

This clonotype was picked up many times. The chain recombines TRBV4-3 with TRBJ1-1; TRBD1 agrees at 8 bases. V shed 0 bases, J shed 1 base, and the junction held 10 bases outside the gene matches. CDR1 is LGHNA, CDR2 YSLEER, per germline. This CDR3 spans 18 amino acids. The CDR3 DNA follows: TGCGCCAGCAGCCAAGAGGAGGGTCCCGGGACAGGGAACACTGAAGCTTTCTTT. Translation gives CASSQEEGPGTGNTEAFF.

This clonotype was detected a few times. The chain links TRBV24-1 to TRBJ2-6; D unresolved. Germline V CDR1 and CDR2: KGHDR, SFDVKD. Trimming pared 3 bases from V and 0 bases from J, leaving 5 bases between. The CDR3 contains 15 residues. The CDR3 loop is CATSDKASGANVLTF. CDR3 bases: TGTGCCACCAGTGATAAGGCCTCTGGGGCCAACGTCCTGACTTTC.

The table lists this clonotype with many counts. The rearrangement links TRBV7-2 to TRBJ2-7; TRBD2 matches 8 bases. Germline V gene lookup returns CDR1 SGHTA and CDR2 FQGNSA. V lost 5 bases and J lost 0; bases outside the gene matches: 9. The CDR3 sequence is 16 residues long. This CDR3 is CASSHSGSGISYEQYF. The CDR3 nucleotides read TGTGCCAGCAGCCACAGCGGTAGCGGGATCTCCTACGAGCAGTACTTC.

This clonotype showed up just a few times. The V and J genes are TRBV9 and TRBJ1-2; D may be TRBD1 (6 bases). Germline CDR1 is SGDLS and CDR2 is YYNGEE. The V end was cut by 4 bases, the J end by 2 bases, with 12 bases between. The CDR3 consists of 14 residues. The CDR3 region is CASSSGTPNYGYTF. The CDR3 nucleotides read TGTGCCAGCAGCTCGGGGACACCGAACTATGGCTACACCTTC. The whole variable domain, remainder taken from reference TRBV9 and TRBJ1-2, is DSGVTQTPKHLITATGQRVTLRCSPRSGDLSVYWYQQSLDQGLQFLIQYYNGEERAKGNILERFSAQQFPDLHSELNLSSLELGDSALYFCASSSGTPNYGYTFGSGTRLTVV.

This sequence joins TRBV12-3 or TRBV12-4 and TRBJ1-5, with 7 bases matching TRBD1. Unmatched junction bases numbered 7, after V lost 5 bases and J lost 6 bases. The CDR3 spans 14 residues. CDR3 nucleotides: TGTGCCAGCAGTCCGCGACAGGGCGGTCAGCCCCAGCATTTT. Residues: CASSPRQGGQPQHF.

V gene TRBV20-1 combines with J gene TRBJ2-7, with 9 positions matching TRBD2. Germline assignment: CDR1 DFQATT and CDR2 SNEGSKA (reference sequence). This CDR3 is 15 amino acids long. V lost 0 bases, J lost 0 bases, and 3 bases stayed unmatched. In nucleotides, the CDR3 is TGCAGTGCTAGAGAATCTAGCGGGAACTCCTACGAGCAGTACTTC. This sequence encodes CSARESSGNSYEQYF.

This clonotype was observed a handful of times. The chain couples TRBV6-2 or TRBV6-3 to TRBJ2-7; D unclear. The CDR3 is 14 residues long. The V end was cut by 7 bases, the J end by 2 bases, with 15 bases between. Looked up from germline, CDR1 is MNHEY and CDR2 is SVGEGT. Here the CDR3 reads CASKGSGRTYEQYF. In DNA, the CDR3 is TGTGCCAGCAAAGGGTCCGGGCGCACCTACGAGCAGTACTTC.

Here the CDR3 reads CASSPLSGGRARQGEQFF. The CDR3 coding sequence is TGCGCCAGCAGCCCCCTATCCGGCGGGAGGGCCCGCCAGGGTGAGCAGTTCTTC. The chain has TRBV5-1 and TRBJ2-1; 9 bases line up with TRBD2. This CDR3 is 18 amino acids long. The germline V gene has CDR1 SGHRS and CDR2 YFSETQ. Trimming removed 4 bases from V and 9 bases from J; junction bases left unmatched: 20.

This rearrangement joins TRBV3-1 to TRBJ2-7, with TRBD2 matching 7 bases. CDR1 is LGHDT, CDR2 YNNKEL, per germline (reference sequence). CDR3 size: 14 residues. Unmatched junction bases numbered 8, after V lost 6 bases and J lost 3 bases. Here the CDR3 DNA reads TGTGCCAGCAGACTCGGTGGCGGGGGCTACGAGCAGTACTTC. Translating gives CASRLGGGGYEQYF.

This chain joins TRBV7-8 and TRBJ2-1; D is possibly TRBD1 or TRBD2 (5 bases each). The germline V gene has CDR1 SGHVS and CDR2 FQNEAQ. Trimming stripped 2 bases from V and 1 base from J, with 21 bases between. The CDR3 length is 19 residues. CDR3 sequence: CASSLIARGQSRSYNEQFF. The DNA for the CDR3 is TGTGCCAGCAGCTTAATTGCGAGGGGTCAGTCCCGGTCCTACAATGAGCAGTTCTTC.

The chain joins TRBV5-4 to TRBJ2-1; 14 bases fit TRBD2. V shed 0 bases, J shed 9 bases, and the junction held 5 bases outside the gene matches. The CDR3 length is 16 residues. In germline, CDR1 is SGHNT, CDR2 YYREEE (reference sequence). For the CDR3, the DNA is TGTGCCAGCAGCTTGGGACTAGCGGGAGGGCCAAGTGAGCAGTTCTTC. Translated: CASSLGLAGGPSEQFF.

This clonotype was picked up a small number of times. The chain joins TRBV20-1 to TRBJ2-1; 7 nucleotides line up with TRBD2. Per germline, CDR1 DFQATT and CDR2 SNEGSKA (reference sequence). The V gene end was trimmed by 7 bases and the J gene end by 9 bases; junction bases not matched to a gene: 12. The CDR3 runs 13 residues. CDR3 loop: CSGASGTSLEQFF. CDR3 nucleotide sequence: TGCAGTGGGGCAAGCGGGACCTCCCTTGAGCAGTTCTTC.

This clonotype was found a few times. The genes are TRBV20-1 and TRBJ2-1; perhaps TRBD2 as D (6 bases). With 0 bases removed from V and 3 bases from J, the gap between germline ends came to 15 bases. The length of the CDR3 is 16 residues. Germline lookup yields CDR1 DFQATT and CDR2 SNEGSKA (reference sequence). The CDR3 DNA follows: TGCAGTGCTAGAGATTTATCGGGGGAACTCTACAATGAGCAGTTCTTC. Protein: CSARDLSGELYNEQFF.

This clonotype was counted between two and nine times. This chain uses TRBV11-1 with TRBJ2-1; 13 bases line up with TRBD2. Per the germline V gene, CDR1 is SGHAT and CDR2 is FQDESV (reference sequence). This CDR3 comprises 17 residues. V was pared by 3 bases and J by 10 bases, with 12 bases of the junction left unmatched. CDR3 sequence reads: CASSLGLAGTAGWEQFF. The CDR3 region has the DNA TGTGCCAGCAGCTTGGGACTAGCGGGGACGGCTGGCTGGGAGCAGTTCTTC.

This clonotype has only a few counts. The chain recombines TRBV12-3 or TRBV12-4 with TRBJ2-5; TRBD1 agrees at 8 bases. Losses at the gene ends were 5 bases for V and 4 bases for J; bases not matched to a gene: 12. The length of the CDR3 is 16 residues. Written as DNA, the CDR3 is TGTGCCAGCAGTATAAACTACGGGACAGGTGGAGAGACCCAGTACTTC. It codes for CASSINYGTGGETQYF.

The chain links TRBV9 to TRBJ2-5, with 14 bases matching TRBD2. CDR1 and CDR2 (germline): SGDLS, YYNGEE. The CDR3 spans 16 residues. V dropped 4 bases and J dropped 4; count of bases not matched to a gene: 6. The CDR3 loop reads CASSPGLAGGAETQYF. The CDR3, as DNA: TGTGCCAGCAGCCCAGGACTAGCGGGAGGAGCAGAGACCCAGTACTTC.

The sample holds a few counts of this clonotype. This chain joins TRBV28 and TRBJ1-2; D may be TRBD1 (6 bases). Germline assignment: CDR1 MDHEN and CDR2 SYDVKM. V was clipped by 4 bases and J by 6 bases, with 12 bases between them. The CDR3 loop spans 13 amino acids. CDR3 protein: CASSSGGWHGYTF. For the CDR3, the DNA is TGTGCCAGCAGTTCGGGGGGCTGGCATGGCTACACCTTC.